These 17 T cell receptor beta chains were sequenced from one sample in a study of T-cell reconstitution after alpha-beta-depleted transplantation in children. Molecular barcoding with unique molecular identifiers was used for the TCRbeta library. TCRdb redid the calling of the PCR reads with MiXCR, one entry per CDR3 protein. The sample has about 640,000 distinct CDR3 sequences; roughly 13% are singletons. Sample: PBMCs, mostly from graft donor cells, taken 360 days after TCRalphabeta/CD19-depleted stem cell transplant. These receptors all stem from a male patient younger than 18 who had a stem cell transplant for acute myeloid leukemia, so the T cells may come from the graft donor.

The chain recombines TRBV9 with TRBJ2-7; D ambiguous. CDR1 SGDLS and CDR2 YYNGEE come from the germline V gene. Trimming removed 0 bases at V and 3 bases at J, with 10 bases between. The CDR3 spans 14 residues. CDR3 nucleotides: TGTGCCAGCAGCGTAGGCGGAAACCGCTACGAGCAGTACTTC. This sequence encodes CASSVGGNRYEQYF.

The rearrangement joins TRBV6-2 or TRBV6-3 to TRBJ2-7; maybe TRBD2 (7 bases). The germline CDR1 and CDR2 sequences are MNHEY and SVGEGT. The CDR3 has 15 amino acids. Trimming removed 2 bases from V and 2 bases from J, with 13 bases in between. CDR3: CASSYVGGHAYEQYF. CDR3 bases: TGTGCCAGCAGTTACGTGGGGGGGCACGCCTACGAGCAGTACTTC.

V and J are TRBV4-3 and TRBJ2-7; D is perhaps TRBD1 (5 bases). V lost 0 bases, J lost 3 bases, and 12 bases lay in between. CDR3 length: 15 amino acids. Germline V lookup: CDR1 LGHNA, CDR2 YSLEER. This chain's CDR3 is CASSQEFGQGYEQYF. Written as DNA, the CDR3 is TGCGCCAGCAGCCAAGAATTTGGGCAGGGCTACGAGCAGTACTTC.

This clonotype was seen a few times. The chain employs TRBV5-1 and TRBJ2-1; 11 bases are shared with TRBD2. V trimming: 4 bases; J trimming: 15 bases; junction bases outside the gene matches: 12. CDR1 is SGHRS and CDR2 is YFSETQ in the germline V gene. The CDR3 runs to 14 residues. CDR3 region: CASSPKGTSGPSFF. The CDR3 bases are TGCGCCAGCAGCCCAAAAGGGACTAGCGGCCCCTCGTTCTTC.

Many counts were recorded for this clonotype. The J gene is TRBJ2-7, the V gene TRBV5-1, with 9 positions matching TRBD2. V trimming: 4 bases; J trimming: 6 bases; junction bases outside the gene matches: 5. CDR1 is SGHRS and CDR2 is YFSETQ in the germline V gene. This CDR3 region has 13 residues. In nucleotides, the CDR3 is TGCGCCAGCAGCCCCGGACTAGCGACCGAGCAGTACTTC. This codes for CASSPGLATEQYF.

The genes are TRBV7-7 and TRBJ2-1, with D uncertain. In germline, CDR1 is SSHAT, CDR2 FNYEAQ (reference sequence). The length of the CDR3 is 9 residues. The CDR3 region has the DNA TGTGCTACCCTGCCGGAGCAGTTCTTC. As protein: CATLPEQFF.

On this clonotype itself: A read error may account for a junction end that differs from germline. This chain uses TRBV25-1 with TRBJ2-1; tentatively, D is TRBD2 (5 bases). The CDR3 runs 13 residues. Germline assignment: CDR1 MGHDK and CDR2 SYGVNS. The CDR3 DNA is TGTGCCGGCAGTCCACCTGTAGCGTATGAGCAGTTCTTC. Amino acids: CAGSPPVAYEQFF.

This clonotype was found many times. The CDR3 DNA reads TGTGCCAGCAGTTACTCGAATAACCAGCGGGAGATTCTGGGAGAGACCCAGTACTTC. It translates to CASSYSNNQREILGETQYF. The chain employs TRBV6-2 or TRBV6-3 and TRBJ2-5, with TRBD2 matching over 8 bases. With V trimmed by 0 bases and J by 4 bases, 16 bases remained unmatched. The CDR3 has 19 residues. Germline CDR1 reads MNHEY; CDR2 reads SVGEGT.

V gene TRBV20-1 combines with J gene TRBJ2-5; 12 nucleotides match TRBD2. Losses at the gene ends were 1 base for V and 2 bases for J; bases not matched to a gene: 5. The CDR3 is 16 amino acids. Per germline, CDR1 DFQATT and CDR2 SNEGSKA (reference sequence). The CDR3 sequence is CSARVETSGRQETQYF. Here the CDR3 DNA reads TGCAGTGCTAGAGTAGAGACTAGCGGGAGACAAGAGACCCAGTACTTC.

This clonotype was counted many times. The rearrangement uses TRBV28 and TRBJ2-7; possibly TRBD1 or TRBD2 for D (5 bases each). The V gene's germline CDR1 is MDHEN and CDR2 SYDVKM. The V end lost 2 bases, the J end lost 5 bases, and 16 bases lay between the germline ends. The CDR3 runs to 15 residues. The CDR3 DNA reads TGTGCCAGCAGTTTAAGGAGGCAGGGTCACAACGAGCAGTACTTC. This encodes CASSLRRQGHNEQYF.

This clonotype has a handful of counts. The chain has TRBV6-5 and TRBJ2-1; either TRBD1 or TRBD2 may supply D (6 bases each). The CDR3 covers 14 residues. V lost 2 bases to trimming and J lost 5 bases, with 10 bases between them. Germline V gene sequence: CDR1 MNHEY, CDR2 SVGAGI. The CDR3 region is CASSYRGDHNEQFF. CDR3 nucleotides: TGTGCCAGCAGTTACAGGGGGGATCACAATGAGCAGTTCTTC.

The CDR3 sequence is CASRPSASPREQYF. As DNA, the CDR3 is TGTGCCAGCAGACCCTCGGCCTCGCCTCGGGAGCAGTACTTC. The V and J genes are TRBV28 and TRBJ2-7; D call uncertain. Per germline, CDR1 MDHEN and CDR2 SYDVKM. This CDR3 has 14 residues. V lost 6 bases and J lost 7, with 19 bases in between.

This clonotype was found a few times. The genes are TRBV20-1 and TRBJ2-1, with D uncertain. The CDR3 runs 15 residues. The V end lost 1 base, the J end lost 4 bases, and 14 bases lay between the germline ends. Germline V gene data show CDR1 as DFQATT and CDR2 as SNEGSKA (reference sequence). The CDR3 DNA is TGCAGTGCTAGAGGGTATAGTCCCCTTTACAATGAGCAGTTCTTC. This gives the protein CSARGYSPLYNEQFF.

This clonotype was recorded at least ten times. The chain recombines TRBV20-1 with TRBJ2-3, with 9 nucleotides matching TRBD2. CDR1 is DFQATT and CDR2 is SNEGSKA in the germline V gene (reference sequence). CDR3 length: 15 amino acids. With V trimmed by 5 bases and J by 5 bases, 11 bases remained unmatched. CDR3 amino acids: CSAPSREGRKDTQYF. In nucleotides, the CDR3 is TGCAGTGCTCCTTCGCGGGAGGGCCGTAAAGATACGCAGTATTTT.

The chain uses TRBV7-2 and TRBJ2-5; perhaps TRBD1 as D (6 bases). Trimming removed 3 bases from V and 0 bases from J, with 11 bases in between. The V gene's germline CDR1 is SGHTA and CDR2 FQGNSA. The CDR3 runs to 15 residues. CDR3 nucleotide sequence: TGTGCCAGCAGCTTCGGAACAGGGTACCAAGAGACCCAGTACTTC. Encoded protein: CASSFGTGYQETQYF.

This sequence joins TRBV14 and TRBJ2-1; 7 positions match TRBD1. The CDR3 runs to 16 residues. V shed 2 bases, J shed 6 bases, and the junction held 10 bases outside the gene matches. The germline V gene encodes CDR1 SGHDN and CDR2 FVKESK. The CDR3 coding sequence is TGTGCCAGCAGCCAAACACAGGGGCTAGCAGGCAATGAGCAGTTCTTC. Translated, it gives CASSQTQGLAGNEQFF.

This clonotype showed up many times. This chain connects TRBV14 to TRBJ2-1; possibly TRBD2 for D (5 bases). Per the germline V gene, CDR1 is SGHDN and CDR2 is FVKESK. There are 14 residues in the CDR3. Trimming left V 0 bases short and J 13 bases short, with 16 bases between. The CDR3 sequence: CASSQDRSGPKQFF. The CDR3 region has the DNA TGTGCCAGCAGCCAAGATAGGAGCGGCCCCAAACAGTTCTTC.